This T cell receptor beta chain originates from a study of technical replicates of blood from a few donors. The CDR3 length is 15 residues. Trimming left V 5 bases short and J 3 bases short, with 13 bases between. From germline, CDR1 is KGHSH and CDR2 LQKENI. The assay was immunoSEQ multiplex PCR, and TCRdb's table has in-frame clones only and misses some. This sample has tens of thousands of clones, with around 97% found just once. The chain couples TRBV18 to TRBJ2-2; TRBD1 might be the D (7 bases). Sample: T cells isolated from PBMCs. The source is a human donor in good health. Here the CDR3 DNA reads TGTGCCAGCTCAGGCGGGACAGCTGACACCGGGGAGCTGTTTTTT. Amino acid sequence: CASSGGTADTGELFF.